One sample yielded the 16 T cell receptor beta chains listed below, sequenced in a study of cytomegalovirus exposure and HLA in healthy donors. With 60 Vbeta and 13 Jbeta primers, the PCR was carried out. Assay used: immunoSEQ multiplex PCR; TCRdb lists only in-frame clones, some missing. The sample lists about 150,000 clones; more than 9.5% were seen once. Sequencing was done on a sample of PBMCs. The receptors derive from a man between 45 and 60 years old in good health and CMV-seronegative.

This clone came up a few times. The V and J genes are TRBV25-1 and TRBJ2-2, with TRBD1 identical over 7 bases. With 3 bases clipped from V and 4 bases from J, the junction kept 5 bases outside the gene matches. The germline gives CDR1 MGHDK, CDR2 SYGVNS. CDR3 length: 15 residues. The CDR3 bases are TGTGCCAGCAGTGATCCCAGGGGGAGCACCGGGGAGCTGTTTTTT. Amino acids: CASSDPRGSTGELFF.

The V and J genes are TRBV20-1 and TRBJ2-1; 8 nucleotides agree with TRBD2. Germline V lookup: CDR1 DFQATT, CDR2 SNEGSKA (reference sequence). The CDR3 extends over 10 amino acids. V was clipped by 8 bases and J by 8 bases; unmatched bases: 2. Here the CDR3 reads CSLAGYEQFF. CDR3 DNA sequence: TGCAGTTTAGCGGGATATGAGCAGTTCTTC.

This clone was counted a few times. V and J are TRBV9 and TRBJ1-2, with D possibly being TRBD1 (5 bases). The CDR3 runs to 12 residues. Germline V gene data show CDR1 as SGDLS and CDR2 as YYNGEE. With 2 bases removed from V and 8 bases from J, the gap between germline ends came to 10 bases. The CDR3: CASSVSRGGYTF. The CDR3 region has the DNA TGTGCCAGCAGCGTGAGTAGGGGCGGCTACACCTTC. Full variable domain (missing parts from reference TRBV9 and TRBJ1-2): DSGVTQTPKHLITATGQRVTLRCSPRSGDLSVYWYQQSLDQGLQFLIQYYNGEERAKGNILERFSAQQFPDLHSELNLSSLELGDSALYFCASSVSRGGYTFGSGTRLTVV.

This clone was seen a few times. This sequence joins TRBV7-3 and TRBJ2-1; tentative D call: TRBD2 (5 bases). V was cut by 4 bases and J by 9 bases, with 16 bases left in between. Per the germline V gene, CDR1 is SGHTA and CDR2 is FQGTGA. The CDR3 contains 14 residues. The CDR3 protein is CASSSPEARGEQFF. CDR3 coding DNA: TGTGCCAGCAGCTCCCCGGAAGCACGGGGTGAGCAGTTCTTC.

J is TRBJ1-5 and V is TRBV6-6; TRBD1 aligns across 9 bases. The germline V gene has CDR1 MNHNY and CDR2 SVGAGI (reference sequence). The CDR3 has 14 residues. V shed 6 bases and J 6 bases; nucleotides not matched to a gene: 6. The DNA of the CDR3 is TGTGCCAGCAGCGGACAGGGGCAGGCTCAGCCCCAGCATTTT. Protein product: CASSGQGQAQPQHF.

This clone was recorded a few times. The V call is TRBV30, the J call TRBJ2-7, with TRBD2 matching 10 bases. The J segment lost 3 bases and the V segment lost 0 bases, leaving 11 bases of the junction unmatched. CDR1 and CDR2 (germline): GTSNPN, SVGIG (reference sequence). This CDR3 contains 17 residues. CDR3 amino acids: CAWSVGFGRTSGYEQYF. CDR3 DNA: TGTGCCTGGAGTGTAGGCTTTGGGAGGACTAGCGGCTACGAGCAGTACTTC.

This clone was seen only a few times. This chain links TRBV19 with TRBJ1-5; D gene unclear. Per germline, CDR1 LNHDA and CDR2 SQIVND (reference sequence). With 4 bases removed from V and 0 bases from J, the gap between germline ends came to 10 bases. This CDR3 comprises 15 residues. The CDR3 here is CASSTSYYSNQPQHF. The CDR3 coding sequence is TGTGCCAGTAGTACCTCATACTATAGCAATCAGCCCCAGCATTTT. The full variable domain, with the rest looked up from reference TRBV19 and TRBJ1-5, is DGGITQSPKYLFRKEGQNVTLSCEQNLNHDAMYWYRQDPGQGLRLIYYSQIVNDFQKGDIAEGYSVSREKKESFPLTVTSAQKNPTAFYLCASSTSYYSNQPQHFGDGTRLSIL.

The rearrangement uses TRBV11-2 and TRBJ2-7, with 7 positions matching TRBD1. This CDR3 region has 14 residues. Trimming at V came to 4 bases and at J to 9 bases, leaving 12 bases not matched to a gene. Germline CDR1 reads SGHAT; CDR2 reads FQNNGV. CDR3 region: CASSSGGRRRGQYF. CDR3 nucleotides: TGTGCCAGCAGCTCAGGGGGACGACGGCGAGGGCAGTACTTC.

The rearrangement uses TRBV27 and TRBJ2-7; 7 bases match TRBD2. V shed 6 bases and J 12 bases; nucleotides not matched to a gene: 14. Germline assignment: CDR1 MNHEY and CDR2 SMNVEV (reference sequence). CDR3 size: 13 residues. Here the CDR3 reads CASRSTMGGESYF. The CDR3 region has the DNA TGTGCCAGCAGATCGACTATGGGGGGGGAGTCGTACTTC.

This rearrangement joins TRBV9 to TRBJ2-2, with D unresolved. This CDR3 has 12 amino acids. The ends were cut back, 3 bases at V and 8 bases at J, with 8 bases in the middle. The germline V gene has CDR1 SGDLS and CDR2 YYNGEE. The CDR3 bases are TGTGCCAGCAGCGCGTATGTAGGGGAGCTGTTTTTT. Translating gives CASSAYVGELFF. The full variable domain, its missing parts supplied by reference TRBV9 and TRBJ2-2, is DSGVTQTPKHLITATGQRVTLRCSPRSGDLSVYWYQQSLDQGLQFLIQYYNGEERAKGNILERFSAQQFPDLHSELNLSSLELGDSALYFCASSAYVGELFFGEGSRLTVL.

This clone was seen more than once but under ten times. The genes are TRBV30 and TRBJ2-4; a possible D gene is TRBD1 (5 bases). The V end lost 2 bases, the J end lost 8 bases, and 7 bases lay between the germline ends. CDR1 and CDR2 from the germline V gene are GTSNPN and SVGIG (reference sequence). The CDR3 sequence is 11 residues long. The CDR3 loop is CAWSSRDIQYF. The DNA of the CDR3 is TGTGCCTGGAGTAGCAGGGACATTCAGTACTTC.

The chain has TRBV7-3 and TRBJ1-1; TRBD1 might be the D (5 bases). Germline CDR1 is SGHTA and CDR2 is FQGTGA. The CDR3 runs to 13 residues. V shed 3 bases and J shed 10 bases, with 15 bases lying between them. The CDR3 DNA is TGTGCCAGCAGCTTTTCAGGGCGTGGAAGAGCTTTCTTT. Its protein is CASSFSGRGRAFF.

This clone was picked up a small number of times. The chain recombines TRBV18 with TRBJ1-1, with a weak D call TRBD1 (5 bases). CDR3 length equals 15 residues. Germline V gene data show CDR1 as KGHSH and CDR2 as LQKENI. Trimming pared 5 bases from V and 7 bases from J, leaving 20 bases between. The DNA of the CDR3 is TGTGCCAGCTCAACCCGGACATACCCGGAGGGTGAAGCTTTCTTT. Its protein is CASSTRTYPEGEAFF.

The V and J genes are TRBV27 and TRBJ2-3; 8 nucleotides match TRBD1. After removal of 5 bases from V and 3 bases from J, the junction contained 7 bases not matched to a gene. From germline, CDR1 is MNHEY and CDR2 SMNVEV (reference sequence). The CDR3 is 15 residues long. The CDR3, as DNA: TGTGCCAGCAGTATCCGGGACAGGTTGACAGATACGCAGTATTTT. It translates to CASSIRDRLTDTQYF.

This clone was seen a few times. The chain combines TRBV19 with TRBJ2-3, with D perhaps TRBD1 (6 bases). Germline lookup yields CDR1 LNHDA and CDR2 SQIVND (reference sequence). The CDR3 runs to 15 residues. The V end lost 6 bases, the J end lost 4 bases, and 17 bases lay between the germline ends. The CDR3 DNA reads TGTGCCAGTAGCACGACAGGCCCGAGGGCAGATACGCAGTATTTT. Its translation: CASSTTGPRADTQYF.

This clone was detected only a few times. The chain couples TRBV5-6 to TRBJ1-4; possible D gene TRBD1, 6 bases. V was cut by 0 bases and J by 7 bases, with 16 bases left in between. The CDR3 has 16 amino acids. The germline V gene has CDR1 SGHDT and CDR2 YYEEEE. CDR3 DNA sequence: TGTGCCAGCAGCTTGGGCCGCGGGGGCGCAGGTGAAAAACTGTTTTTT. This translates into CASSLGRGGAGEKLFF.